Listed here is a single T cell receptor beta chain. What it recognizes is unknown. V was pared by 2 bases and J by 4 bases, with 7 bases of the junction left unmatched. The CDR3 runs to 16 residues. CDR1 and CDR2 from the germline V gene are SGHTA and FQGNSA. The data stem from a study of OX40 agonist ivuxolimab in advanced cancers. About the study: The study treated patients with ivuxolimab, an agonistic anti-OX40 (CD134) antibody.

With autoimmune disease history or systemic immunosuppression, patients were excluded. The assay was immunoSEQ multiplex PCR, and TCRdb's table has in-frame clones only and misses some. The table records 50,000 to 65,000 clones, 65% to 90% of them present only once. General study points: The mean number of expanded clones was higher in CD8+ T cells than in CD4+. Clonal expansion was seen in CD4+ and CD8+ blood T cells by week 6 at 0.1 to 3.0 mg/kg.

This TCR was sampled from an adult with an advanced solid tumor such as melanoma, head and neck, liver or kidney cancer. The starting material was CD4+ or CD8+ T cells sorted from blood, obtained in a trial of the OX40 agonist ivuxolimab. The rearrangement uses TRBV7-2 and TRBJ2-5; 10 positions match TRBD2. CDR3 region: CASSLSASGGGETQYF. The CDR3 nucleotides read TGTGCCAGCAGCTTATCGGCTAGCGGGGGAGGAGAGACCCAGTACTTC.